This T cell receptor beta chain appears in the sequencing data of a study of shared clonotypes between healthy human individuals. Assay used: immunoSEQ multiplex PCR; TCRdb lists only in-frame clones, some missing. The repertoire holds around 1.1 million clones, with more than 75% as singletons. The sequencing input was memory CD4+ T cells from PBMCs. Subset noted: CD45RA-negative fraction. This TCR was recovered from a man younger than 30 in good health. Some clones in this sample may be carry-over from other donors' samples.

This chain's CDR3 is CASSFVRGDGYTF. The DNA for the CDR3 is TGTGCCAGCAGCTTTGTCCGGGGCGATGGCTACACCTTC. The chain recombines TRBV7-2 with TRBJ1-2; possible D gene TRBD1, 5 bases. This CDR3 is built from 13 residues. The germline CDR1 and CDR2 sequences are SGHTA and FQGNSA. The ends were cut back, 3 bases at V and 6 bases at J, with 11 bases in the middle.